A few counts support the clone carrying this T cell receptor beta chain. These data belong to a study of patients and donors after allogeneic stem cell transplantation. TCRdb recomputed calls from the RT-PCR reads with MiXCR, one row per CDR3 protein. The profile shows approximately 200,000 distinct CDR3 sequences, approximately 41% of them singletons. There are 16 residues in the CDR3. The germline gives CDR1 SGHVS, CDR2 FQNEAQ. Trimming pared 5 bases from V and 1 base from J, leaving 15 bases between. Sequenced input: blood, either unsorted or a sorted T cell fraction (not recorded which). The rearrangement uses TRBV7-8 and TRBJ1-5; the D is unclear. This receptor was taken from a human donor who was either an allogeneic HSCT recipient or a stem cell or donor lymphocyte infusion donor (not recorded which). It is not recorded whose cells these are; they may come from a transplant donor. In DNA, the CDR3 is TGTGCCAGCAGCCCACGCATTACCGAAAGCAATCAGCCCCAGCATTTT. It encodes CASSPRITESNQPQHF. The full variable domain, rest sourced from reference TRBV7-8 and TRBJ1-5, is GAGVSQSPRYKVAKRGQDVALRCDPISGHVSLFWYQQALGQGPEFLTYFQNEAQLDKSGLPSDRFFAERPEGSVSTLKIQRTQQEDSAVYLCASSPRITESNQPQHFGDGTRLSIL.